One and the same sample provided the 27 T cell receptor beta chains below, sequenced in a study of cytomegalovirus exposure and HLA in healthy donors. The PCR made use of 60 Vbeta and 13 Jbeta primers. Assay: immunoSEQ multiplex PCR; the TCRdb copy retains only in-frame clones and omits some. The sample yields under 150,000 clones, around 9% seen once. Sequenced sample: PBMCs. These receptor sequences come from a woman aged 40-49 years in good health and CMV-seropositive.

This sequence joins TRBV5-4 and TRBJ2-5; 11 bases are a match to TRBD1. The CDR3 covers 15 residues. V was pared by 4 bases and J by 5 bases, with 7 bases of the junction left unmatched. Germline V lookup: CDR1 SGHNT, CDR2 YYREEE (reference sequence). CDR3 coding DNA: TGTGCCAGCAGCGGACCGGACAGGGGGCGGGAGACCCAGTACTTC. Translated, it gives CASSGPDRGRETQYF. Using reference TRBV5-4 and TRBJ2-5 for the parts outside the CDR3, the full variable domain is ETGVTQSPTHLIKTRGQQVTLRCSSQSGHNTVSWYQQALGQGPQFIFQYYREEENGRGNFPPRFSGLQFPNYSSELNVNALELDDSALYLCASSGPDRGRETQYFGPGTRLLVL.

This clone was seen more than once but under ten times. As DNA, the CDR3 is TGTGCCAGCAGCGGCCGGGGCTATGGCTACACCTTC. Amino acids: CASSGRGYGYTF. This chain connects TRBV7-9 to TRBJ1-2; D ambiguous. The CDR3 consists of 12 residues. CDR1 is SEHNR, CDR2 FQNEAQ, per germline (reference sequence). Trimming pared 5 bases from V and 4 bases from J, leaving 8 bases between.

V is TRBV19 and J is TRBJ2-3; 9 bases fit TRBD2. The germline V gene has CDR1 LNHDA and CDR2 SQIVND (reference sequence). This CDR3 spans 16 amino acids. Trimming cost V 8 bases and J 5 bases; bases outside gene matches: 14. CDR3 DNA: TGTGCCAGTTTCGAATTCGGGGTAGCGGGGGAAGATACGCAGTATTTT. Residues: CASFEFGVAGEDTQYF.

This clone was recorded a few times. The chain links TRBV5-6 to TRBJ2-5; no clear D. Trimming took off 4 bases at V and 5 bases at J, with 9 bases between the two ends. Per germline, CDR1 SGHDT and CDR2 YYEEEE. The CDR3 spans 12 residues. CDR3: CASSLVPETQYF. The DNA of the CDR3 is TGTGCCAGCAGCCTAGTCCCGGAGACCCAGTACTTC.

The rearrangement links TRBV2 to TRBJ2-3; 9 nucleotides line up with TRBD2. The CDR3 runs to 15 residues. V gave up 4 bases and J gave up 4 bases; unmatched junction bases: 6. CDR1 and CDR2 from the germline V gene are SNHLY and FYNNEI. CDR3 sequence: CASSGVAGVADTQYF. The CDR3 DNA reads as TGTGCCAGCAGTGGGGTAGCGGGGGTGGCAGATACGCAGTATTTT.

The V gene is TRBV15, the J gene TRBJ1-4; 10 bases match TRBD1. Trimming at V came to 2 bases and at J to 1 base, leaving 1 base not matched to a gene. CDR1 and CDR2 from the germline V gene are LNHNV and YYDKDF (reference sequence). This CDR3 is built from 16 residues. Here the CDR3 DNA reads TGTGCCACCAGCAGACGGACAGGGGGAACTAATGAAAAACTGTTTTTT. Translating it yields CATSRRTGGTNEKLFF.

The rearrangement joins TRBV20-1 to TRBJ1-2; D remains ambiguous. The germline V gene encodes CDR1 DFQATT and CDR2 SNEGSKA (reference sequence). The CDR3 is 11 amino acids. V was trimmed by 1 base and J by 5 bases, leaving 5 bases between them. CDR3 in DNA: TGCAGTGCTAGAGCCCTTTATGGCTACACCTTC. Amino acid sequence: CSARALYGYTF.

Only a few counts were recorded for this clone. The final CDR3 position lacks the conserved phenylalanine or tryptophan, pointing to a likely read error. J is TRBJ1-1 and V is TRBV29-1; D not resolved. Between the trimmed V and J ends, which lost 4 bases and 3 bases, there was a span of 9 bases. The CDR3 runs 12 residues. The V gene's germline CDR1 is SQVTM and CDR2 ANQGSEA. CDR3 sequence reads: CSVGRGDTEAFL. The CDR3 DNA sequence: TGCAGCGTTGGACGGGGTGACACTGAAGCTTTCCTT.

This clone showed up just a few times. The chain joins TRBV2 to TRBJ2-7, with TRBD1 matching over 8 bases. This CDR3 is 13 amino acids long. Germline V gene lookup returns CDR1 SNHLY and CDR2 FYNNEI. The V segment lost 8 bases and the J segment 2 bases; nucleotides outside the gene matches: 5. The CDR3 DNA reads as TGTGCCAGCGGGAAGGACAGGGCCTACGAGCAGTACTTC. This sequence encodes CASGKDRAYEQYF.

This clone appeared a few times. The V call is TRBV2, the J call TRBJ2-5; 9 positions agree with TRBD1. The junction had 5 bases not matched to a gene; V was cut back by 4 bases and J by 5 bases. CDR1 and CDR2 from the germline V gene are SNHLY and FYNNEI. This CDR3 is 14 amino acids long. The DNA of the CDR3 is TGTGCCAGCAGTGCTGGGACAGGGTATGAGACCCAGTACTTC. This codes for CASSAGTGYETQYF.

In this sample, this clone turned up a few times. The chain couples TRBV4-1 to TRBJ1-1; 10 nucleotides match TRBD1. From germline, CDR1 is MGHRA and CDR2 YSYEKL. The J segment lost 5 bases and the V segment lost 3 bases, leaving 6 bases of the junction unmatched. The CDR3 spans 15 residues. The DNA of the CDR3 is TGCGCCAGCAGCCATGCTGACAGGGGGCAAACTGAAGCTTTCTTT. As protein: CASSHADRGQTEAFF.

This clone was found a few times. The genes are TRBV6-6 and TRBJ2-2; D may be TRBD1 (6 bases). The V and J ends lost 1 base and 4 bases respectively, with 7 bases between them. The CDR3 spans 14 residues. Germline CDR1 MNHNY, CDR2 SVGAGI (reference sequence). The CDR3 protein is CASSYLGGTGELFF. The CDR3 region has the DNA TGTGCCAGCAGTTACTTAGGGGGCACCGGGGAGCTGTTTTTT.

This clone was observed a few times. V gene TRBV7-9 combines with J gene TRBJ1-1, with D unresolved. This CDR3 region has 14 residues. V was clipped by 5 bases and J by 1 base, with 11 bases between them. Per germline, CDR1 SEHNR and CDR2 FQNEAQ (reference sequence). Here the CDR3 reads CASSRRQENTEAFF. DNA of the CDR3: TGTGCCAGCAGCCGGAGGCAGGAGAACACTGAAGCTTTCTTT.

The table lists this clone with a few counts. The chain couples TRBV9 to TRBJ1-6; D not certain. The CDR3 extends over 14 amino acids. Germline V lookup: CDR1 SGDLS, CDR2 YYNGEE. V was cut by 0 bases and J by 7 bases, with 8 bases left in between. CDR3 DNA sequence: TGTGCCAGCAGCGTAGAGGGAGAAAATTCACCCCTCCACTTT. This encodes CASSVEGENSPLHF.

This clone showed up just a few times. The chain combines TRBV7-9 with TRBJ2-3; D is possibly TRBD2 (7 bases). In germline, CDR1 is SEHNR, CDR2 FQNEAQ (reference sequence). Between the trimmed V and J ends, which lost 3 bases and 2 bases, there was a span of 15 bases. This CDR3 is built from 16 residues. The CDR3 protein is CASSLFGAGATDTQYF. The CDR3 DNA follows: TGTGCCAGCAGCTTGTTCGGTGCGGGGGCCACAGATACGCAGTATTTT.

The genes are TRBV9 and TRBJ1-2; TRBD1 aligns across 9 bases. The length of the CDR3 is 13 residues. V shed 8 bases, J shed 7 bases, and the junction held 9 bases outside the gene matches. Germline CDR1 SGDLS, CDR2 YYNGEE. CDR3 residues: CASSGTGFGGYTF. The CDR3 DNA is TGTGCCAGTTCCGGGACAGGGTTTGGTGGCTACACCTTC.

The V call is TRBV19, the J call TRBJ1-3; TRBD1 might be the D (6 bases). The germline V gene encodes CDR1 LNHDA and CDR2 SQIVND (reference sequence). The V and J ends lost 5 bases and 0 bases respectively, with 11 bases between them. The CDR3 contains 15 residues. The CDR3 DNA sequence: TGTGCCAGTAGTCCCCGAGGGGGCTCTGGAAACACCATATATTTT. Its translation: CASSPRGGSGNTIYF.

The chain employs TRBV10-2 and TRBJ1-4; D is possibly TRBD1 (5 bases). Germline V gives CDR1 WSHSY, CDR2 SAAADI. The CDR3 is made up of 14 amino acids. Between the trimmed V and J ends, which lost 4 bases and 8 bases, there was a span of 14 bases. The CDR3 here is CASSVSGVGEKLFF. Here the CDR3 DNA reads TGCGCCAGCAGTGTCTCGGGGGTCGGGGAAAAACTGTTTTTT.

This clone was found a few times. The chain has TRBV19 and TRBJ1-1; no reliable D call. This CDR3 is built from 13 residues. V was clipped by 4 bases and J by 7 bases, with 13 bases between them. The V gene's germline CDR1 is LNHDA and CDR2 SQIVND (reference sequence). The CDR3: CASSSSRVVEAFF. The CDR3 DNA is TGTGCCAGTAGTAGCTCCCGCGTGGTTGAAGCTTTCTTT.

The chain uses TRBV5-1 and TRBJ2-7; D uncertain. Trimming took 3 bases from V and 0 from J, leaving 4 bases between them. This CDR3 is 12 amino acids long. CDR1 is SGHRS, CDR2 YFSETQ, per germline. The CDR3 sequence is CASSSLSYEQYF. The CDR3 nucleotides read TGCGCCAGCAGCTCCCTCTCCTACGAGCAGTACTTC.

Concerning this clone: One end of the junction fails to match germline, which may point to a read error. The V call is TRBV5-6, the J call TRBJ1-4; D perhaps matches TRBD1 (5 bases). CDR3 size: 13 residues. Germline V lookup: CDR1 SGHDT, CDR2 YYEEEE. This CDR3 reads CASSPGTNEKLFF. The CDR3 DNA sequence: TGTGCCAGCAGCCCCGGGACTAACGAAAAACTGTTTTTT.

The V call is TRBV6-1, the J call TRBJ1-2; D gene unclear. From germline, CDR1 is MNHNS and CDR2 SASEGT. The CDR3 is 14 residues long. V shed 7 bases and J shed 6 bases, with 18 bases lying between them. The CDR3 spells CASKNLRASHGYTF. DNA for the CDR3: TGTGCCAGCAAAAATTTGAGGGCCAGCCATGGCTACACCTTC.

This clone was observed a handful of times. V usage is TRBV9 and J usage is TRBJ2-7; 13 nucleotides align to TRBD2. The germline gives CDR1 SGDLS, CDR2 YYNGEE. The CDR3 is 17 residues long. The ends lost 4 bases at V and 0 bases at J; junction bases unmatched: 7. For the CDR3, the DNA is TGTGCCAGCAGCACGGGACTAGCGGGGCTTAGCTCCTACGAGCAGTACTTC. Amino acid sequence: CASSTGLAGLSSYEQYF.

About this clone itself: An end of the junction differs from the germline gene, which may be a read error. Other nucleotide sequences in the sample specify the same CDR3. The gene calls are TRBV12-5 and TRBJ2-7, with TRBD2 matching over 15 bases. CDR1 LGHNT and CDR2 FRNRAP come from the germline V gene. The CDR3 has 24 amino acids. Here the CDR3 reads CASGNSPPGANRGLAGGKSYEQYF. The CDR3 region has the DNA TGTGCTAGTGGTAACTCCCCCCCGGGGGCGAACAGGGGACTAGCGGGGGGAAAATCCTACGAGCAGTATTTC.

This sequence joins TRBV7-2 and TRBJ2-1, with TRBD2 matching 8 bases. Germline assignment: CDR1 SGHTA and CDR2 FQGNSA. The CDR3 has 15 amino acids. V dropped 1 base and J dropped 7; count of bases not matched to a gene: 6. The CDR3 here is CASSLEGLGGNEQFF. The CDR3, as DNA: TGTGCCAGCAGCTTAGAGGGACTAGGTGGTAATGAGCAGTTCTTC.

V and J are TRBV5-5 and TRBJ2-5; TRBD1 aligns across 9 bases. The CDR3 runs to 16 residues. The V gene end was trimmed by 4 bases and the J gene end by 4 bases; junction bases not matched to a gene: 11. In germline, CDR1 is SGHKS, CDR2 YYEKEE (reference sequence). The DNA of the CDR3 is TGTGCCAGCAGCCAGGGACAGGGTTTAGGCCGAGAGACCCAGTACTTC. Encoded protein: CASSQGQGLGRETQYF.

The V gene is TRBV5-1, the J gene TRBJ2-2; TRBD2 aligns across 8 bases. CDR3 length: 16 amino acids. V lost 4 bases, J lost 3 bases, and 8 bases stayed unmatched. Germline loops: CDR1 SGHRS, CDR2 YFSETQ. CDR3 loop: CASSGTSGGDTGELFF. The CDR3 region has the DNA TGCGCCAGCAGCGGAACTAGCGGAGGGGACACCGGGGAGCTGTTTTTT. Combining the CDR3 with reference TRBV5-1 and TRBJ2-2 gives the whole variable domain KAGVTQTPRYLIKTRGQQVTLSCSPISGHRSVSWYQQTPGQGLQFLFEYFSETQRNKGNFPGRFSGRQFSNSRSEMNVSTLELGDSALYLCASSGTSGGDTGELFFGEGSRLTVL.